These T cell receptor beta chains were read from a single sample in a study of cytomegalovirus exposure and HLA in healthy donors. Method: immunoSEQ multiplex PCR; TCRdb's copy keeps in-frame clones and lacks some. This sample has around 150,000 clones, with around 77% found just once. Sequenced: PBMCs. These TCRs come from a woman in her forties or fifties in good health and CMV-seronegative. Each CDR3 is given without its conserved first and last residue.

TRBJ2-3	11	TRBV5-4	ASSYWSPDTQY
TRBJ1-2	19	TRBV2	ASSEPSLGLALQRKDYGYT
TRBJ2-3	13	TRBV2	ASSPQTSGGATQY
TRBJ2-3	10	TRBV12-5	ASGLVWRQLY
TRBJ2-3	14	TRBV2	ASSDLTTPSRDTQY
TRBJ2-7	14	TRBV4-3	ASSPTWGGLHYEQY
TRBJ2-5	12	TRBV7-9	ASSSDRVSETQY
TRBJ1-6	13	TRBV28	ASSGGDRWNSPLH
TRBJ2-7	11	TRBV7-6	ASSRESGYEQY
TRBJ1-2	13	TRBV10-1	ASRPFDKRSYGYT
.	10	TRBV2	ATGDLSYEQY
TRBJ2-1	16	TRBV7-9	ASSGLAGGPSSYNEQF
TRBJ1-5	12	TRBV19	ASSLGQGNQPQH
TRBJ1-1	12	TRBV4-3	ASSQEDRDTEAF
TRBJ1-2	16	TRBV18	ASSPEGGTGAPLSGYT
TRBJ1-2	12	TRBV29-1	SVGTGDGRYGYT
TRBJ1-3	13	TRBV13	ASSLVGGNGNTIY
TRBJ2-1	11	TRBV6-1	ASSTDSYNEQF
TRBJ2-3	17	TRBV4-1	ASSHGTPRGPKSADTQY
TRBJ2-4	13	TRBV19	ASSVPSGGQLIQY
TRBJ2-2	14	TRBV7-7	ASSPVDRRNTGELF
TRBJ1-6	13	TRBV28	ASSFPGGTNSPLH
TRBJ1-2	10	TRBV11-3	ASSRGGQGYT
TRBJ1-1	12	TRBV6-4	ASSDGSAGGRAF
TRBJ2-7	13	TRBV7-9	ASSSVQGYYYEQY
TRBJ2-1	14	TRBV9	ASSVGGLAAYNEQF
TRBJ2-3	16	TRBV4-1	ASSQVLAGYPSTDTQY
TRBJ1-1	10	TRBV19	ASSRTGFEAF
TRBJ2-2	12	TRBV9	ASSVERNTGELF
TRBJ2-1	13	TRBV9	ASSSTSGGIREQF
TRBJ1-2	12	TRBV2	ASITSGNGYGYT
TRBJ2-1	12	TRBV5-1	ASFPGGSRGEQF
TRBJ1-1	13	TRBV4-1	ASSSYRGMNTEAF
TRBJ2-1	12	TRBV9	ASSAGTRPGEQF
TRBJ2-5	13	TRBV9	ASSFTGTAWETQY
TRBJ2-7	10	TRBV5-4	ASSNSRQEQY
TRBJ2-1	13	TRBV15	ATSRDPRSYNEQF
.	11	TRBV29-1	SVEDRAHYEQY
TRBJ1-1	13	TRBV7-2	ASSTQTGMNTEAF
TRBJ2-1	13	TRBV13	ASSLEGRTVDEQF
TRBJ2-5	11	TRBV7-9	ASSRTGGETQY
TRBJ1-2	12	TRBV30	AWSSAGGAYGYT